The TCR beta chain described here comes from a study of cytomegalovirus exposure and HLA in healthy donors. On this clone itself: No antigen is known for it.

Primers for the PCR totalled 60 Vbeta and 13 Jbeta. The table came from immunoSEQ multiplex PCR; TCRdb's copy has only in-frame clones and leaves some out. The table has 150,000 to 200,000 clones, around 80% seen once. The CDR3 runs to 16 residues. V was clipped by 2 bases and J by 3 bases, with 14 bases between them. The germline V gene encodes CDR1 SGHDT and CDR2 YYEEEE. Study results and limitations: The study assumed roughly uniform donor sequencing depth for presence/absence analyses. According to an earlier analysis, most TCR beta V segments yielded productive rearrangements about 90% or about 30% of the time.

This TCR came from a woman in her twenties or thirties in good health and CMV-seropositive. Sequencing used PBMCs. The V gene is TRBV5-6, the J gene TRBJ1-4; D might be TRBD1 (6 bases). The CDR3 here is CASSLYRVGANEKLFF. The CDR3 bases are TGTGCCAGCAGCTTATACAGGGTCGGGGCTAATGAAAAACTGTTTTTT. Full variable domain (rest looked up from reference TRBV5-6 and TRBJ1-4): DAGVTQSPTHLIKTRGQQVTLRCSPKSGHDTVSWYQQALGQGPQFIFQYYEEEERQRGNFPDRFSGHQFPNYSSELNVNALLLGDSALYLCASSLYRVGANEKLFFGSGTQLSVL.